This T cell receptor beta chain stems from a study of blood T cell repertoires in COVID-19. Whole-study context: Sites across the United States, Italy and Spain contributed samples from acute and convalescent COVID-19.

Per the germline V gene, CDR1 is MGHRA and CDR2 is YSYEKL. The CDR3 contains 17 residues. V lost 1 base to trimming and J lost 4 bases, with 19 bases between them. Generated by immunoSEQ multiplex PCR, the TCRdb table keeps only in-frame clones and is missing some. The table lists 150,000 to 170,000 clones, about 86% of them singletons, with approximately 32% in the top ten. The sample taken for sequencing was peripheral blood. This chain joins TRBV4-1 and TRBJ1-2; D is ambiguous. The clonotype comes from a woman aged 60-75 years with acute or convalescent COVID-19. The CDR3 spells CASSQAHGEDWGYGYTF. The CDR3, as DNA: TGCGCCAGCAGCCAAGCCCATGGAGAGGACTGGGGCTATGGCTACACCTTC.